What follows are 32 T cell receptor beta chains derived from one specimen sequenced in a study of blood T cell repertoires in COVID-19. Libraries were prepared by immunoSEQ multiplex PCR; TCRdb keeps only in-frame clonotypes and omits some of them. The sample comprises 200,000 to 250,000 clones, approximately 80% of which are singletons, and over 9.5% rests with the top ten. Sequencing was done on a sample of peripheral blood. These receptor sequences come from a woman of 80 years or more with COVID-19, enrolled during active disease.

V usage is TRBV7-9 and J usage is TRBJ1-1; 8 positions match TRBD1. This CDR3 contains 14 residues. Trimming took 5 bases from V and 3 from J; bases not matched to a gene: 5. Germline V gene data show CDR1 as SEHNR and CDR2 as FQNEAQ (reference sequence). The DNA for the CDR3 is TGTGCCAGCAGCCGAACAGGGGGACACACTGAAGCTTTCTTT. Translating gives CASSRTGGHTEAFF.

This clone occurred once. V is TRBV7-2 and J is TRBJ2-5, with D perhaps TRBD2 (7 bases). The CDR3 is 14 amino acids. Looked up from germline, CDR1 is SGHTA and CDR2 is FQGNSA. Trimming pared 4 bases from V and 6 bases from J, leaving 15 bases between. This CDR3 is CASSSWRGPQTQYF. In nucleotides, the CDR3 is TGTGCCAGCAGCTCCTGGCGGGGGCCGCAGACCCAGTACTTC.

The rearrangement uses TRBV3-1 (or the pseudogene TRBV3-2) and TRBJ2-6; D call uncertain. The CDR3 sequence is 15 residues long. Germline V gene lookup returns CDR1 LGHDT and CDR2 YNNKEL (reference sequence). Trimming took 4 bases from V and 4 from J, leaving 11 bases between them. In nucleotides, the CDR3 is TGTGCCAGCAGCCCCCAAGGCGGCGGGGCCAACGTCCTGACTTTC. It yields the protein CASSPQGGGANVLTF.

This clone was counted a single time. This chain links TRBV5-5 with TRBJ1-1; no firm D call. Germline V gene sequence: CDR1 SGHKS, CDR2 YYEKEE (reference sequence). The CDR3 is made up of 14 amino acids. V gave up 0 bases and J gave up 3 bases, with 9 bases separating them. The CDR3 sequence: CASSLVPVDTEAFF. For the CDR3, the DNA is TGTGCCAGCAGCTTGGTACCAGTTGACACTGAAGCTTTCTTT.

The V gene is TRBV2, the J gene TRBJ1-2, with 9 bases fitting TRBD1. Looked up from germline, CDR1 is SNHLY and CDR2 is FYNNEI. V dropped 3 bases and J dropped 4; count of bases not matched to a gene: 3. The CDR3 has 14 amino acids. The CDR3 bases are TGTGCCAGCAGTGAGGGACAGGGTGCCTATGGCTACACCTTC. This translates into CASSEGQGAYGYTF.

This chain links TRBV15 with TRBJ1-6, with a possible D match to TRBD1 (5 bases). The V end was cut by 1 base, the J end by 5 bases, with 15 bases between. Per the germline V gene, CDR1 is LNHNV and CDR2 is YYDKDF (reference sequence). The CDR3 totals 17 residues. Here the CDR3 reads CATSRAPRDLNNSPLHF. The CDR3 DNA is TGTGCCACCAGCAGAGCCCCCCGGGACTTAAATAATTCACCCCTCCACTTT.

V is TRBV18 and J is TRBJ2-6, with 7 bases aligning to TRBD2. The CDR3 totals 16 residues. With 7 bases clipped from V and 0 bases from J, the junction kept 6 bases outside the gene matches. Germline lookup yields CDR1 KGHSH and CDR2 LQKENI. As DNA, the CDR3 is TGTGCCAGCTACCCCGCGGGGGACTCTGGGGCCAACGTCCTGACTTTC. Translated: CASYPAGDSGANVLTF.

The chain has TRBV18 and TRBJ1-1; D might be TRBD1 (6 bases). Germline V CDR1 and CDR2: KGHSH, LQKENI. Trimming cost V 5 bases and J 1 base, with 11 bases left between them. The CDR3 length is 14 residues. This CDR3 reads CASSAGQWNTEAFF. The CDR3 DNA follows: TGTGCCAGCTCAGCAGGACAGTGGAACACTGAAGCTTTCTTT. The variable domain in full, with the rest retrieved from reference TRBV18 and TRBJ1-1, is NAGVMQNPRHLVRRRGQEARLRCSPMKGHSHVYWYRQLPEEGLKFMVYLQKENIIDESGMPKERFSAEFPKEGPSILRIQQVVRGDSAAYFCASSAGQWNTEAFFGQGTRLTVV.

This rearrangement joins TRBV6-1 to TRBJ2-5; D might be TRBD2 (6 bases). V was pared by 0 bases and J by 5 bases, with 10 bases between. Germline V gene lookup returns CDR1 MNHNS and CDR2 SASEGT. The CDR3 covers 14 residues. The CDR3 here is CASSEAQAGETQYF. In nucleotides, the CDR3 is TGTGCCAGCAGTGAAGCACAGGCGGGGGAGACCCAGTACTTC.

The chain is built from TRBV18 and TRBJ2-1, with 12 bases matching TRBD2. The ends lost 5 bases at V and 10 bases at J; junction bases unmatched: 6. CDR3 length: 14 amino acids. Germline V CDR1 and CDR2: KGHSH, LQKENI. CDR3 bases: TGTGCCAGCTCATCGGCTAGCGGGGGGGCAGAGCAGTTCTTC. Translating it yields CASSSASGGAEQFF.

This chain uses TRBV24-1 with TRBJ2-1; possibly TRBD2 for D (7 bases). This CDR3 has 14 residues. CDR1 KGHDR and CDR2 SFDVKD come from the germline V gene. The ends were cut back, 3 bases at V and 7 bases at J, with 12 bases in the middle. This chain's CDR3 is CATSDVGGQNEQFF. The CDR3 DNA is TGTGCCACCAGTGATGTGGGGGGGCAAAATGAGCAGTTCTTC.

The rearrangement links TRBV10-3 to TRBJ2-6; the match to TRBD1 covers 7 bases. The CDR3 extends over 19 amino acids. From germline, CDR1 is ENHRY and CDR2 SYGVKD. Unmatched junction bases numbered 9, after V lost 0 bases and J lost 1 base. The CDR3 DNA reads TGTGCCATCAGTGAGTCGATAGGGCAGGGGGAGTCTGGGGCCAACGTCCTGACTTTC. Protein: CAISESIGQGESGANVLTF.

This clone was found once. The genes are TRBV28 and TRBJ2-4, with 7 bases aligning to TRBD1. The junction had 4 bases not matched to a gene; V was cut back by 3 bases and J by 2 bases. CDR3 size: 15 residues. Germline CDR1 reads MDHEN; CDR2 reads SYDVKM. Written as DNA, the CDR3 is TGTGCCAGCAGTTTCCCGACAGGGACCAAAAACATTCAGTACTTC. Its translation is CASSFPTGTKNIQYF.

V usage is TRBV25-1 and J usage is TRBJ2-6, with TRBD1 matching over 8 bases. The germline V gene encodes CDR1 MGHDK and CDR2 SYGVNS. The CDR3 loop spans 18 amino acids. Germline trimming cut 5 bases from V and 0 bases from J; bases unmatched to any gene: 9. This CDR3 is CASSLGGQGRSGANVLTF. The CDR3 DNA is TGTGCCAGCAGTCTCGGCGGACAGGGTCGCTCTGGGGCCAACGTCCTGACTTTC.

This rearrangement joins TRBV5-1 to TRBJ1-2, with 11 bases aligning to TRBD1. With V trimmed by 1 base and J by 10 bases, 6 bases remained unmatched. The V gene's germline CDR1 is SGHRS and CDR2 YFSETQ. This CDR3 is built from 14 residues. The CDR3 DNA sequence: TGCGCCAGCAGCTTGATGGGACAGGGGGATACCTACACCTTC. Amino acids: CASSLMGQGDTYTF.

This clone has just a few counts. This chain connects TRBV24-1 to TRBJ1-5; 8 positions agree with TRBD1. Trimming cost V 5 bases and J 6 bases; bases outside gene matches: 2. The CDR3 covers 13 residues. The V gene's germline CDR1 is KGHDR and CDR2 SFDVKD. The DNA of the CDR3 is TGTGCCACCAGTGCAGGGGGCAGTCAGCCCCAGCATTTT. Translated: CATSAGGSQPQHF.

The rearrangement uses TRBV25-1 and TRBJ1-2, with a tentative D call TRBD1 (5 bases). This CDR3 comprises 13 residues. Germline V gene data show CDR1 as MGHDK and CDR2 as SYGVNS. With 4 bases removed from V and 5 bases from J, the gap between germline ends came to 11 bases. In DNA, the CDR3 is TGTGCCAGCAGTGGGGGGGTCTGGTATGGCTACACCTTC. It translates to CASSGGVWYGYTF.

This clone has just a few counts. The chain couples TRBV25-1 to TRBJ2-5, with 7 bases fitting TRBD1. Germline values: CDR1 MGHDK, CDR2 SYGVNS. This CDR3 is built from 16 residues. With V trimmed by 3 bases and J by 1 base, 8 bases remained unmatched. Written as DNA, the CDR3 is TGTGCCAGCAGTGATCAGCAGACAGGGTCCCAAGAGACCCAGTACTTC. Amino acid sequence: CASSDQQTGSQETQYF.

The rearrangement links TRBV5-1 to TRBJ2-1, with a possible D match to TRBD2 (6 bases). Germline CDR1 reads SGHRS; CDR2 reads YFSETQ. Between the trimmed V and J ends, which lost 2 bases and 6 bases, there was a span of 12 bases. The CDR3 consists of 14 residues. CDR3 loop: CASSFGAGINEQFF. The CDR3 nucleotides are TGCGCCAGCAGCTTCGGGGCGGGGATCAATGAGCAGTTCTTC.

The chain joins TRBV4-1 to TRBJ1-3; D is unclear. Germline V gene lookup returns CDR1 MGHRA and CDR2 YSYEKL. V lost 4 bases and J lost 2, with 12 bases in between. This CDR3 region has 15 residues. The CDR3 spells CASSRTTTPGNTIYF. Here the CDR3 DNA reads TGCGCCAGCAGCCGAACGACAACGCCTGGAAACACCATATATTTT.

The chain joins TRBV10-2 to TRBJ2-3, with TRBD2 matching 12 bases. Trimming took 7 bases from V and 0 from J; bases not matched to a gene: 5. The CDR3 has 16 residues. CDR1 is WSHSY and CDR2 is SAAADI in the germline V gene. DNA of the CDR3: TGCGCCAGCAAGCACCTAGCGGGGGGGAGCACAGATACGCAGTATTTT. Protein sequence: CASKHLAGGSTDTQYF.

The genes are TRBV10-3 and TRBJ2-2, with 10 bases matching TRBD1. Germline-derived CDR1 and CDR2 are ENHRY and SYGVKD. This CDR3 has 13 residues. Germline trimming cut 11 bases from V and 6 bases from J; bases unmatched to any gene: 6. CDR3 amino acids: CASGQGEAGELFF. The CDR3 DNA reads TGTGCCTCCGGACAGGGGGAGGCCGGGGAGCTGTTTTTT.

This clone has a handful of counts. The chain carries TRBV10-1 and TRBJ2-3; D is perhaps TRBD1 (6 bases). The CDR3 extends over 16 amino acids. Trimming stripped 8 bases from V and 0 bases from J, with 18 bases between. CDR1 is WNHNN and CDR2 is SYGVQD in the germline V gene (reference sequence). This CDR3 is CASPWDLTGSTDTQYF. DNA for the CDR3: TGCGCCAGCCCATGGGATTTAACAGGGAGCACAGATACGCAGTATTTT.

The chain uses TRBV6-5 and TRBJ1-2; 8 bases line up with TRBD1. J lost 4 bases, V lost 4 bases, and 8 bases had no gene match. Looked up from germline, CDR1 is MNHEY and CDR2 is SVGAGI. The CDR3 length is 15 residues. Written as DNA, the CDR3 is TGTGCCAGCAGTTCCCTTAGGACAGGGACCTATGGCTACACCTTC. It specifies CASSSLRTGTYGYTF.

The CDR3 DNA reads TGTGCCAGCACAAATAGCGGGGTCGGGACAGATACGCAGTATTTT. This gives the protein CASTNSGVGTDTQYF. The gene calls are TRBV2 and TRBJ2-3, with 8 bases lining up with TRBD2. The CDR3 length is 15 residues. V gave up 7 bases and J gave up 3 bases; unmatched junction bases: 9. The germline V gene encodes CDR1 SNHLY and CDR2 FYNNEI. The whole variable domain, remainder taken from reference TRBV2 and TRBJ2-3, is EPEVTQTPSHQVTQMGQEVILRCVPISNHLYFYWYRQILGQKVEFLVSFYNNEISEKSEIFDDQFSVERPDGSNFTLKIRSTKLEDSAMYFCASTNSGVGTDTQYFGPGTRLTVL.

This clone was seen a single time. The rearrangement joins TRBV29-1 to TRBJ1-1; 8 nucleotides align to TRBD1. With 2 bases clipped from V and 4 bases from J, the junction kept 0 bases outside the gene matches. CDR3 size: 12 residues. Germline lookup yields CDR1 SQVTM and CDR2 ANQGSEA. DNA for the CDR3: TGCAGCGTTGAAACAGGGGGCACTGAAGCTTTCTTT. Amino acid sequence: CSVETGGTEAFF.

This chain links TRBV10-3 with TRBJ2-5; D remains unclear. The CDR3 spans 13 residues. Germline V CDR1 and CDR2: ENHRY, SYGVKD. V lost 6 bases, J lost 1 base, and 9 bases lay in between. CDR3 sequence (DNA): TGTGCCATCAGCGATACAGCCCAAGAGACCCAGTACTTC. This codes for CAISDTAQETQYF.

This clone has more than one count but fewer than ten. The chain recombines TRBV2 with TRBJ2-7; no reliable D call. Germline V gene sequence: CDR1 SNHLY, CDR2 FYNNEI. The ends were cut back, 0 bases at V and 6 bases at J, with 6 bases in the middle. The CDR3 runs 12 residues. CDR3 sequence reads: CASSEAYSEQYV. In DNA, the CDR3 is TGTGCCAGCAGTGAAGCCTACAGCGAGCAGTACGTC.

This clone was seen a few times. This chain links TRBV6-5 with TRBJ1-6; 8 bases agree with TRBD1. The V gene's germline CDR1 is MNHEY and CDR2 SVGAGI. This CDR3 comprises 15 residues. Trimming cost V 1 base and J 10 bases; bases outside gene matches: 6. The DNA for the CDR3 is TGTGCCAGCAGTTACTTACAGGGGGTAGGGTCACCCCTCCACTTT. It yields the protein CASSYLQGVGSPLHF.

In regard to this clone: Because it lacks the conserved phenylalanine or tryptophan at the end, this CDR3 is likely a read error. The rearrangement uses TRBV3-1 (or the pseudogene TRBV3-2) and TRBJ1-1; 8 bases are a match to TRBD1. Trimming took 5 bases from V and 5 from J; bases not matched to a gene: 4. The germline gives CDR1 LGHDT, CDR2 YNNKEL (reference sequence). There are 13 residues in the CDR3. The CDR3 DNA follows: TGTGCCAGCAGCTTTGGACAGGGAACTGAAGCTTTCCTT. Translated: CASSFGQGTEAFL.

The rearrangement uses TRBV7-2 and TRBJ1-1; D may be TRBD1 (5 bases). Germline V CDR1 and CDR2: SGHTA, FQGNSA. The V gene lost 5 bases and the J gene lost 10 bases, with 14 bases spanning the gap. There are 12 residues in the CDR3. CDR3 protein: CASSIGGLRAFF. In nucleotides, the CDR3 is TGTGCCAGCAGCATCGGGGGACTTAGAGCTTTCTTT. Complete variable domain (other parts from reference TRBV7-2 and TRBJ1-1): GAGVSQSPSNKVTEKGKDVELRCDPISGHTALYWYRQSLGQGLEFLIYFQGNSAPDKSGLPSDRFSAERTGGSVSTLTIQRTQQEDSAVYLCASSIGGLRAFFGQGTRLTVV.

This clone was seen once. The rearrangement links TRBV4-1 to TRBJ1-2, with no clear D. The CDR3 consists of 12 residues. Germline lookup yields CDR1 MGHRA and CDR2 YSYEKL. The V and J ends lost 0 bases and 13 bases respectively, with 12 bases between them. The CDR3 is CASSQETAGTTF. For the CDR3, the DNA is TGCGCCAGCAGCCAAGAAACGGCAGGCACCACCTTC.